A selection of T cell receptor beta chains follows, all from one sample in a study of blood T cell repertoires in COVID-19. This table comes from immunoSEQ multiplex PCR, and its TCRdb copy is limited to in-frame clones, with some not included. The sample lists approximately 96,000 clones, around 90% occurring once. Input material: peripheral blood. The receptors were gathered from a human donor with COVID-19, enrolled during active disease. The donor label of this sample is uncertain. Each CDR3 is given with its conserved first and last residue. A D gene is named only where the DNA matches it firmly. Clone size appears in some rows only: once, few, many, or a class for an expanded clone.

d_call | j_call | clone_size | v_call | cdr3_nt | cdr3_aa
- | TRBJ1-2 | - | TRBV6-6 | TGTGCCAGAGGATTCACAGGGAATCATTCTGGCGGCTACACCTTC | CARGFTGNHSGGYTF
- | TRBJ1-6 | - | TRBV21-1 | TGTGCCAGCAGCAAATTGGGACAGGGAGGACCCCCCCAAGCACCCCTCCACTTT | CASSKLGQGGPPQAPLHF
- | TRBJ1-5 | - | TRBV21-1 | TGTGCCAGCATGAAGAAAGGGGGCAATCAGCCCCAGCATTTT | CASMKKGGNQPQHF
- | TRBJ2-2 | - | TRBV4-1 | TGCGCCAGCAGCCAAGAGGTCGTCCCGTCGGCGAACACCGGGGAGCTGTTTTTT | CASSQEVVPSANTGELFF
- | TRBJ2-3 | once | TRBV12-2 | TGTGCAAGTCGCTTGAGCCTCCATGAAACTATGGGAGGAGATACGCAGTATTTT | CASRLSLHETMGGDTQYF
- | TRBJ1-4 | - | TRBV10-3 | TGTGCCATCAGTGAAGTCTTGGAGGACGGAAAACTGTTTTTT | CAISEVLEDGKLFF
- | TRBJ2-5 | - | TRBV10-1 | TGCGCCAGCAGTGAGGGAGGGATGGAGACCCAGTACTTC | CASSEGGMETQYF
- | TRBJ1-2 | - | TRBV12-3/TRBV12-4 | TGTGCCAGCAGTCTGGAGGGGTTTGGCTACACCTTC | CASSLEGFGYTF
- | TRBJ1-6 | - | TRBV5-5 | TGTGCCAGCAGCATACGACCCCAAGGGAGTTCACCCCTCCACTTT | CASSIRPQGSSPLHF
TRBD2 | TRBJ2-3 | - | TRBV3-1/TRBV3-2 | TGTGCCAGCAGCCAGGAGGGACTAGCGGGGATCTCCACAGATACGCAGTATTTT | CASSQEGLAGISTDTQYF
- | TRBJ2-7 | - | TRBV5-1 | TGCGCCAGCAGCTTGGCTGCAGATTACGAGCAGTACTTC | CASSLAADYEQYF
- | TRBJ1-1 | - | TRBV11-2 | TGTGCCAGCAGCGTTAGACTAGGGAGGCAGAGGAACACTGAAGCTTTCTTT | CASSVRLGRQRNTEAFF
TRBD1 | TRBJ1-3 | - | TRBV5-1 | TGCGCCAGCAGCGCCGGACAGGGTGAAAGGACCATATATTTT | CASSAGQGERTIYF
TRBD1 | TRBJ1-2 | - | TRBV5-4 | TGTGCCAGCAGCTCCGGGACAGGGGGTTATAATGGCTACACCTTC | CASSSGTGGYNGYTF
TRBD1 | TRBJ2-3 | - | TRBV28 | TGTGCCAGCAGTCGCCGGGACAGGGAAAAAGATACGCAGTATTTT | CASSRRDREKDTQYF
TRBD2 | TRBJ2-3 | - | TRBV7-7 | TGTGCCAGCAGCCGAAGCGGGGGGGAGGATACGCAGTATTTT | CASSRSGGEDTQYF
- | TRBJ1-3 | - | TRBV4-1 | TGCGCCAGCAGCCAAGATCAGGGCCACCTCTCTGGAAACACCATATATTTT | CASSQDQGHLSGNTIYF
TRBD1 | TRBJ1-4 | few | TRBV9 | TGTGCCAGCAGCCCTTCACCCGGGACAGTGGATGAAAAACTGTTTTTT | CASSPSPGTVDEKLFF
- | TRBJ2-1 | - | TRBV18 | TGTGCCAGCTCACCGACCTGGGGCTTAGGAGTTGGTGAGCAGTTCTTC | CASSPTWGLGVGEQFF
- | TRBJ1-2 | - | TRBV7-9 | TGTGCCAGCAGCTTAGCGGGCCAGGGGAAGGGCTACACCTTC | CASSLAGQGKGYTF
- | TRBJ1-2 | - | TRBV7-3 | TGTGCCAGCAGCCATACTAGGACCTCTAACTATGGCTACACCTTC | CASSHTRTSNYGYTF
TRBD2 | TRBJ2-5 | - | TRBV2 | TGTGCCAGCAGTGATCGGGGGGGGGAGACCCAGTACTTC | CASSDRGGETQYF
TRBD2 | TRBJ2-1 | - | TRBV9 | TGTGCCAGCAGTGTTACCGGGACTAACTCCTACAATGAGCAGTTCTTC | CASSVTGTNSYNEQFF
TRBD1 | TRBJ2-1 | - | TRBV5-1 | TGCGCCAGCAGCTCCGGGGACAGGGGGACCAATGAGCAGTTCTTC | CASSSGDRGTNEQFF
- | TRBJ2-1 | - | TRBV5-1 | TGCGCCAGCATAGCCGACCCCTCCCCCTACAATGAGCAGTTCTTC | CASIADPSPYNEQFF
TRBD1 | TRBJ1-2 | - | TRBV11-2 | TGTGCCAGCAGCCCCGGGACAGGGGGAATAAGCTATGGCTACACCTTC | CASSPGTGGISYGYTF
- | TRBJ1-2 | - | TRBV28 | TGTGCCAGCAGTTTCCGCGGGGGCTACACCTTC | CASSFRGGYTF
TRBD1 | TRBJ1-2 | - | TRBV2 | TGTGCCAGCAGTGCCCCAAAAGGACAGGGGGCGGATGGCTACACCTTC | CASSAPKGQGADGYTF
- | TRBJ2-2 | - | TRBV5-1 | TGCGCCAGCAGCTTGGAACAGATTACCGGGGAGCTGTTTTTT | CASSLEQITGELFF
- | TRBJ2-3 | - | TRBV2 | TGTGCCAGCAGTGATATCCAGACAACAGATACGCAGTATTTT | CASSDIQTTDTQYF
- | TRBJ1-5 | - | TRBV3-1/TRBV3-2 | TGTGCCAGCAGCCAAGGACTGAATAGCAATCAGCCCCAGCATTTT | CASSQGLNSNQPQHF
- | TRBJ1-2 | - | TRBV3-1/TRBV3-2 | TGTGCCAGCAGCCAAGAGGAGAATGGCTACACCTTC | CASSQEENGYTF
- | TRBJ1-5 | - | TRBV5-5 | TGTGCCAGCAGTAAGGACCCAGGGGTCGAGCTAGCAACCCAGCATTTT | CASSKDPGVELATQHF
TRBD1 | TRBJ2-5 | - | TRBV28 | TGTGCCAGCAGCCCAGACAGGGGCGCGGGGACCCAGTACTTC | CASSPDRGAGTQYF
- | TRBJ1-2 | - | TRBV9 | TGTGCCAGCAGCGTAGGCGTAGCTAACTATGGCTACACCTTC | CASSVGVANYGYTF
TRBD2 | TRBJ2-1 | - | TRBV7-2 | TGTGCCAGCAGCCGTCAAGCAGGGCGGGAGTCCCACAATGAGCAGTTCTTC | CASSRQAGRESHNEQFF
TRBD1 | TRBJ1-4 | - | TRBV5-1 | TGCGCCAGCAGCGGACTAACCGGGACAGGGGAAGAAAAACTGTTTTTT | CASSGLTGTGEEKLFF
TRBD1 | TRBJ1-5 | - | TRBV2 | TGTGCCAGCAGGGACAACGACAGGGTCCAGCCCCAGCATTTT | CASRDNDRVQPQHF
- | TRBJ1-5 | - | TRBV4-2 | TGTGCCAGCAGCCTTACTAAAGGGGGGGGCGAGGATCAGCCCCAGCATTTT | CASSLTKGGGEDQPQHF
TRBD2 | TRBJ2-1 | - | TRBV4-1 | TGCGCCAGCAGCCAAGAAGGCGGGGGGCCCCAGTTCTTC | CASSQEGGGPQFF
- | TRBJ1-1 | - | TRBV6-5 | TGTGCCAGCAGTTCTATTTCCCTAAACACTGAAGCTTTCTTT | CASSSISLNTEAFF